One sample yielded the 8 T cell receptor beta chains listed below, sequenced in a study of CD8+CD57+ T cells in acquired aplastic anemia. Genomic DNA served as template for TCR beta VDJ and CDR3 profiling. TCRdb recomputed calls from the reads with MiXCR, one row per CDR3 protein. The sample consists of 450,000 to 600,000 distinct CDR3 sequences, around 32% of them appearing once. By flow cytometry, patients selected for sequencing had shown an expansion of CD8+CD57+ cells. Sequenced sample: sorted CD4+, CD8+, or CD8+CD57+ T cells (not recorded which) from PBMCs. These receptors originate from a human donor with aplastic anemia.

The chain recombines TRBV10-2 with TRBJ2-2, with a possible D match to TRBD1 (6 bases). CDR1 is WSHSY and CDR2 is SAAADI in the germline V gene. V was clipped by 0 bases and J by 4 bases, with 12 bases between them. This CDR3 is 16 amino acids long. CDR3 coding DNA: TGCGCCAGCAGTGAGTCCAGGGGTGGGGCCACCGGGGAGCTGTTTTTT. It encodes CASSESRGGATGELFF.

V usage is TRBV28 and J usage is TRBJ2-7, with 7 bases fitting TRBD2. The junction had 17 bases not matched to a gene; V was cut back by 3 bases and J by 6 bases. CDR1 is MDHEN, CDR2 SYDVKM, per germline. The length of the CDR3 is 17 residues. CDR3 bases: TGTGCCAGCAGTTTGGTGGGTTTTGCGGGAGAACACGGCGAGCAGTACTTC. Protein: CASSLVGFAGEHGEQYF.

This clonotype appeared a single time. This may be a read error: a much more frequent sequence differs by one nucleotide. J is TRBJ2-2 and V is TRBV20-1, with D maybe TRBD2 (5 bases). The germline CDR1 and CDR2 sequences are DFQATT and SNEGSKA (reference sequence). The V end was cut by 1 base, the J end by 4 bases, with 10 bases between. The CDR3 consists of 14 residues. The CDR3 protein is CSARAAESTGELFF. CDR3 nucleotides: TGCAGTGCTAGAGCAGCGGAGAGCACCGGGGAGCTGTTTTTT.

The chain has TRBV29-1 and TRBJ2-2; 10 positions match TRBD1. CDR1 and CDR2 from the germline V gene are SQVTM and ANQGSEA. CDR3 length: 12 amino acids. After removal of 7 bases from V and 10 bases from J, the junction contained 6 bases not matched to a gene. The CDR3 loop is CSARQGAKELFF. CDR3 nucleotide sequence: TGCAGCGCCCGACAGGGGGCAAAGGAGCTGTTTTTT.

The CDR3 sequence: CASKRLGTYEQYF. DNA for the CDR3: TGTGCCAGCAAGCGCCTGGGGACCTACGAGCAGTACTTC. This sequence joins TRBV6-1 and TRBJ2-7; D gene unclear. Germline lookup yields CDR1 MNHNS and CDR2 SASEGT. The V end was cut by 7 bases, the J end by 2 bases, with 12 bases between. The CDR3 spans 13 residues.

This clonotype appeared many times. The chain links TRBV19 to TRBJ2-1; possibly TRBD2 for D (5 bases). The CDR3 sequence is 14 residues long. Per the germline V gene, CDR1 is LNHDA and CDR2 is SQIVND (reference sequence). The V and J ends lost 7 bases and 0 bases respectively, with 10 bases between them. The CDR3 here is CASKVEGSYNEQFF. The CDR3, as DNA: TGTGCCAGTAAAGTTGAGGGCTCCTACAATGAGCAGTTCTTC.

The chain has TRBV27 and TRBJ2-2; 9 bases fit TRBD2. Per germline, CDR1 MNHEY and CDR2 SMNVEV (reference sequence). V gave up 5 bases and J gave up 5 bases; unmatched junction bases: 6. The CDR3 totals 15 residues. The CDR3 region has the DNA TGTGCCAGCAGTCCGACTAGCGGAGAAACCGGGGAGCTGTTTTTT. It yields the protein CASSPTSGETGELFF.

There are a few counts of this clonotype. The V gene is TRBV12-5, the J gene TRBJ2-7, with D perhaps TRBD2 (6 bases). This CDR3 region has 16 residues. CDR1 LGHNT and CDR2 FRNRAP come from the germline V gene. Trimming pared 4 bases from V and 6 bases from J, leaving 22 bases between. The CDR3 nucleotides read TGTGCTAGTGGTTCGCCCGAATTCGCAGGGAGGAGCGAGCAGTACTTC. Translating it yields CASGSPEFAGRSEQYF.